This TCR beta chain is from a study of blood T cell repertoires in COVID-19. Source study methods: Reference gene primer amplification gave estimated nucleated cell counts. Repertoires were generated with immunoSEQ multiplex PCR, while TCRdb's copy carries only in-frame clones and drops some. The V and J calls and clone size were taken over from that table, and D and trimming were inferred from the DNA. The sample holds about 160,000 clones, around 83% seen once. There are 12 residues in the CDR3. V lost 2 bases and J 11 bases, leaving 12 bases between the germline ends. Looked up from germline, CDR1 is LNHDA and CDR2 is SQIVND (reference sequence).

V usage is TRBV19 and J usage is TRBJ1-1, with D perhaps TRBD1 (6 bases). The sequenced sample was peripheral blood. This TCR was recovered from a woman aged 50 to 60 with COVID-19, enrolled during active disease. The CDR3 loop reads CASSIRGGLAFF. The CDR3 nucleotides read TGTGCCAGTAGTATAAGGGGGGGCTTGGCTTTCTTT.